This T cell receptor (beta chain) was recovered during a study of cytomegalovirus exposure and HLA in healthy donors. Primers included in the PCR were 60 Vbeta and 13 Jbeta primers. The protocol was immunoSEQ multiplex PCR, while the TCRdb copy is restricted to in-frame clones and leaves out a portion. In the table there are some 170,000 clones, 81% of which are singletons. This clone occurred a few times. CDR3 length: 16 amino acids. V lost 0 bases and J lost 4, with 13 bases in between. Per the germline V gene, CDR1 is LGHNA and CDR2 is YNFKEQ. The chain uses TRBV4-2 and TRBJ1-5, with D unresolved. This receptor was identified in a woman aged 18-29 years in good health and CMV-seropositive. The specimen sequenced was PBMCs. The CDR3 here is CASSQDVGPGNQPQHF. Here the CDR3 DNA reads TGTGCCAGCAGCCAAGACGTGGGCCCGGGGAATCAGCCCCAGCATTTT.